The entry that follows covers one T cell receptor beta chain sequence. Its antigen is not identified. This record belongs to a study of T cell responses to AZD1222 COVID-19 vaccine. Study findings and constraints: Clonal diversity may have been underestimated in mostly white British donors.

CDR1 is MNHNY, CDR2 SVGAGI, per germline (reference sequence). CDR3 length: 13 residues. Trimming pared 10 bases from V and 2 bases from J, leaving 14 bases between. Data came from immunoSEQ multiplex PCR; TCRdb stores just in-frame clones and leaves some out. This table has under 140,000 clones, approximately 90% appearing once. The chain uses TRBV6-6 and TRBJ1-2; D unresolved. The TCR sequence derives from an adult who received the AZD1222 COVID-19 vaccine. Sequencing used peripheral blood, obtained 28 days after the second AZD1222 dose. This chain's CDR3 is CATASSRNYGYTF. The CDR3 DNA reads as TGTGCCACCGCCTCCAGCAGAAACTATGGCTACACCTTC.